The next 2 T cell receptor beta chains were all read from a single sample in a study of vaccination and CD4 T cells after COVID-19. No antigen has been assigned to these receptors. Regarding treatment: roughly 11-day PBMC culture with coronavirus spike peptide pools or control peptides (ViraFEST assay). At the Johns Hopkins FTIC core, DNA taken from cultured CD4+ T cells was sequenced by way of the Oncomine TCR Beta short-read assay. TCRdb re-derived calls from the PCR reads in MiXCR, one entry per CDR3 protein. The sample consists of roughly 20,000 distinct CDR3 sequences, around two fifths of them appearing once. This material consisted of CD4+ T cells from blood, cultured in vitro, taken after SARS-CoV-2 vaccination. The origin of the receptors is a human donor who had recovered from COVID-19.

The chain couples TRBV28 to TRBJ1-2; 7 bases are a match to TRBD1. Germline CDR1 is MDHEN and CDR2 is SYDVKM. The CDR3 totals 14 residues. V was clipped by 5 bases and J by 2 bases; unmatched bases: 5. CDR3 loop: CASSPQTGNYGYTF. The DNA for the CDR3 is TGTGCCAGCAGTCCCCAGACAGGGAACTATGGCTACACCTTC.

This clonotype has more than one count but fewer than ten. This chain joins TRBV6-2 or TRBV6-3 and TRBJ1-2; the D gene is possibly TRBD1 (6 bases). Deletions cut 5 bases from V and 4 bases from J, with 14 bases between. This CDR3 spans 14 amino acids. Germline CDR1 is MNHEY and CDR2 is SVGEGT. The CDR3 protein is CASSTGDRSYGYTF. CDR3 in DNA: TGTGCCAGCAGTACGGGAGACAGGTCCTATGGCTACACCTTC.